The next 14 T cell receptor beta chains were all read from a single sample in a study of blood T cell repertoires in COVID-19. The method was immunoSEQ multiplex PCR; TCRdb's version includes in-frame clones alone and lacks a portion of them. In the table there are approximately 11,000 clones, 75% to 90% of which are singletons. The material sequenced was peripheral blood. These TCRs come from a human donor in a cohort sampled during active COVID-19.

CDR3 amino acids: CASSRGGSYEQYF. In DNA form, the CDR3 reads TGTGCCAGCAGTAGGGGGGGTTCCTACGAGCAGTACTTC. V is TRBV27 and J is TRBJ2-7; D perhaps matches TRBD2 (7 bases). V dropped 5 bases and J dropped 1 base, with 9 bases sitting between them. The length of the CDR3 is 13 residues. CDR1 is MNHEY, CDR2 SMNVEV, per germline (reference sequence).

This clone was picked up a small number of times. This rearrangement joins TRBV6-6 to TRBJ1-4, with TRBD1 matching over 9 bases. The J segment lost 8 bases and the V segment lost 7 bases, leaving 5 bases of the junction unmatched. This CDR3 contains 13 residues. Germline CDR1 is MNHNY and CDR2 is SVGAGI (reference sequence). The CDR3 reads CASKGQGNEKLFF. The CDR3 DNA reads TGTGCCAGCAAGGGACAGGGTAACGAAAAACTGTTTTTT.

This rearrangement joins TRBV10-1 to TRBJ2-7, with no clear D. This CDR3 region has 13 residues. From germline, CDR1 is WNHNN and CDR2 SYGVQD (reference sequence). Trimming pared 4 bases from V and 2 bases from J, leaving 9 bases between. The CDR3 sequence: CASSGGSPYEQYF. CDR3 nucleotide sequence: TGCGCCAGCAGTGGCGGTAGTCCCTACGAGCAGTACTTC.

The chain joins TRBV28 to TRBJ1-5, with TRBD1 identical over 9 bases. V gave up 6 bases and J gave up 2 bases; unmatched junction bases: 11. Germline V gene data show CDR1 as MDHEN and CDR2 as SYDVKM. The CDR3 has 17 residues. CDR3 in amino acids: CASSPGTGSIGNQPQHF. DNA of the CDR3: TGTGCCAGCAGCCCCGGGACAGGGTCGATCGGCAATCAGCCCCAGCATTTT.

The CDR3 DNA reads as TGTGCCAGCACCCGCGGTCCGAATTACGAGCAGTACTTC. Translated: CASTRGPNYEQYF. This chain links TRBV6-5 with TRBJ2-7; no clear D gene. The germline V and J ends were trimmed by 7 bases and 4 bases, with 14 bases remaining between them. The CDR3 loop spans 13 amino acids. Germline CDR1 MNHEY, CDR2 SVGAGI.

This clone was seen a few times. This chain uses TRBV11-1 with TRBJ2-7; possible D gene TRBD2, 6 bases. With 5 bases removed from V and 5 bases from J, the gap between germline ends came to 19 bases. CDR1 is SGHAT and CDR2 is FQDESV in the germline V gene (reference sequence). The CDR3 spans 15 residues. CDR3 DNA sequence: TGTGCCAGCAGCCAAGGGACTGGATCGGTAGACGAGCAGTACTTC. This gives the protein CASSQGTGSVDEQYF.

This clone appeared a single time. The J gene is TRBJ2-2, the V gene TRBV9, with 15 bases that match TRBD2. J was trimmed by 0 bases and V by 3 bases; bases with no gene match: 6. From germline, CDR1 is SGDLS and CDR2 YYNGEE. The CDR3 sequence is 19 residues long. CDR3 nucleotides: TGTGCCAGCAGCGGGAAGGGACTAGCGGGAGGAACGAACACCGGGGAGCTGTTTTTT. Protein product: CASSGKGLAGGTNTGELFF.

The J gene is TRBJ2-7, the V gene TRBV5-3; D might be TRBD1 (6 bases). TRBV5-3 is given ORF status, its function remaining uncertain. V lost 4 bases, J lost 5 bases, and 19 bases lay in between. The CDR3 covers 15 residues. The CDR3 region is CARSRTVSPLHEQYF. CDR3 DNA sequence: TGTGCCAGAAGCCGGACAGTCAGCCCACTCCACGAGCAGTACTTC.

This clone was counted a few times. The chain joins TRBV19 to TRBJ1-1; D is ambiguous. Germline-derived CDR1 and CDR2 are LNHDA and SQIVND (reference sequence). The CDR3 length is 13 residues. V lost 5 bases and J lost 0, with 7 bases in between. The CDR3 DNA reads TGTGCCAGTAGTGTCCGGTTGAACACTGAAGCTTTCTTT. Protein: CASSVRLNTEAFF.

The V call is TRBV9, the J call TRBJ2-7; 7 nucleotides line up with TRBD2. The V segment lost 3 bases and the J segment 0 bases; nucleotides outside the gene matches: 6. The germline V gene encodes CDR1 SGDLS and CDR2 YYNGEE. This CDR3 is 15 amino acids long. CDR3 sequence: CASSGGDYYSYEQYF. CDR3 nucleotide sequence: TGTGCCAGCAGCGGGGGGGACTACTACTCCTACGAGCAGTACTTC.

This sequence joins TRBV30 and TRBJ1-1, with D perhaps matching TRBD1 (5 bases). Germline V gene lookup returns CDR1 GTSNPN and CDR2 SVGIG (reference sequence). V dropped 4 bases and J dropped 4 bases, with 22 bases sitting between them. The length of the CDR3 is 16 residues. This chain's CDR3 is CAWTSGIASGGTEAFF. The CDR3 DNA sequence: TGTGCCTGGACTTCAGGGATAGCGTCGGGGGGCACTGAAGCTTTCTTT.

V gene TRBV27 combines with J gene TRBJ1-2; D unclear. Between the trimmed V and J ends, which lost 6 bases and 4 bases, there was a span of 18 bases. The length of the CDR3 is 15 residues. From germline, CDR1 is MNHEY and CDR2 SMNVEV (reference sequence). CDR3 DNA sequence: TGTGCCAGCAGGCTGGGAGGCAGCACCCTCTATGGCTACACCTTC. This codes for CASRLGGSTLYGYTF.

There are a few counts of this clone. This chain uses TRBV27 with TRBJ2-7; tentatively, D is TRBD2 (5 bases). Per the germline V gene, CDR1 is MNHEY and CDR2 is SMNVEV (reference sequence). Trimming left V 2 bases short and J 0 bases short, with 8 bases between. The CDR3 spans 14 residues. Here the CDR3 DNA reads TGTGCCAGCAGTTTACTGGACTCCTCCTACGAGCAGTACTTC. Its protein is CASSLLDSSYEQYF.

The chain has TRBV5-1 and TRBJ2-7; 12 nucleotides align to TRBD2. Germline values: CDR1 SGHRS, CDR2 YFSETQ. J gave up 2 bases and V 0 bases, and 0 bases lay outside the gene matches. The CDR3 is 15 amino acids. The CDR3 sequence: CASSLGTSGAYEQYF. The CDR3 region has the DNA TGCGCCAGCAGCTTGGGGACTAGCGGGGCCTACGAGCAGTACTTC.